The clone carrying this TCR beta chain was observed a few times. The source of the sample is a study of T cells after yellow fever vaccination. TCRdb reanalysed the 5' RACE reads using MiXCR and keeps one entry per CDR3 protein. The top ten hold roughly 26% of the sample, which has roughly 330,000 distinct CDR3 sequences, 3% to 4.5% seen once. This CDR3 region has 15 residues. Germline values: CDR1 MGHRA, CDR2 YSYEKL. The V end lost 0 bases, the J end lost 2 bases, and 10 bases lay between the germline ends. V is TRBV4-1 and J is TRBJ2-5; D is undetermined. The TCR was taken from a man aged 18 to 30 who received the YFV17D yellow fever vaccine. Sequencing was performed on PBMCs, taken 5 days after the yellow fever booster vaccination. CDR3 DNA sequence: TGCGCCAGCAGCCAAGATTTTAGTGGACAAGAGACCCAGTACTTC. This gives the protein CASSQDFSGQETQYF.